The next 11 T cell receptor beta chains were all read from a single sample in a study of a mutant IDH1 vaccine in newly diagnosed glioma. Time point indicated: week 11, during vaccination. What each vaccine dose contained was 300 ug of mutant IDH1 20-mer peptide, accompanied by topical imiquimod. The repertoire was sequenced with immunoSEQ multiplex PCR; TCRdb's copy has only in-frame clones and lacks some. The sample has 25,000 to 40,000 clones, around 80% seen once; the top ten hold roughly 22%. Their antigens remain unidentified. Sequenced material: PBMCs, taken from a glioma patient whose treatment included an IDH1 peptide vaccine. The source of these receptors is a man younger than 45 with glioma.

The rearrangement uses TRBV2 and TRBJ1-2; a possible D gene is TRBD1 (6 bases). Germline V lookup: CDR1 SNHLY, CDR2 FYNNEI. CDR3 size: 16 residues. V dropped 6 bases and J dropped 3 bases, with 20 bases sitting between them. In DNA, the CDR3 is TGTGCCAGCAGCCTCGGGGGGACACATCTATACTATGGCTACACCTTC. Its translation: CASSLGGTHLYYGYTF.

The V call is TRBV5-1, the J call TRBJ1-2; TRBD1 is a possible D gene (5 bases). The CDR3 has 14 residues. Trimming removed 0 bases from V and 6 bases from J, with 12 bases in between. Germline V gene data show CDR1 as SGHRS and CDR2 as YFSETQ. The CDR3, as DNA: TGCGCCAGCAGCTTGGTGAGAGCACAGGATGGCTACACCTTC. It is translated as CASSLVRAQDGYTF.

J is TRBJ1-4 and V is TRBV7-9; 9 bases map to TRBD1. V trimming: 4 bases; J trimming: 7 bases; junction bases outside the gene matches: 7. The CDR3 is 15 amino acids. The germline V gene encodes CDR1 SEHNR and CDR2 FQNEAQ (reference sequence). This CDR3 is CASSSWTGATEKLFF. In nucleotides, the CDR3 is TGTGCCAGCAGCTCTTGGACAGGGGCCACTGAAAAACTGTTTTTT.

The CDR3 DNA reads as TGTGCCAGCAGTGATCCGAGCACTGAAGCTTTCTTT. Its protein product is CASSDPSTEAFF. This chain joins TRBV25-1 and TRBJ1-1; unclear D gene. CDR3 length: 12 amino acids. CDR1 is MGHDK and CDR2 is SYGVNS in the germline V gene. The germline V and J ends were trimmed by 3 bases and 4 bases, with 6 bases remaining between them.

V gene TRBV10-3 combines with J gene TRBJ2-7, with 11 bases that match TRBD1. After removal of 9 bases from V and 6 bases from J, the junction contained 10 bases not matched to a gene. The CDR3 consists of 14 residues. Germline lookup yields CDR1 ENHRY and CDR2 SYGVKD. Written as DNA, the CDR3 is TGTGCCATGGGAGGACAGGGGGCTTCAGGCGAGCAGTACTTC. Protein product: CAMGGQGASGEQYF.

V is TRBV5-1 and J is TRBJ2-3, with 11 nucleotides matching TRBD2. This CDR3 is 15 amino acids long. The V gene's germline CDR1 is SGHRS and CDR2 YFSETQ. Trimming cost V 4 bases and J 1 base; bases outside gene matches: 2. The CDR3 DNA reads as TGCGCCAGCAGCGCGACTAGCGGGGGCACAGATACGCAGTATTTT. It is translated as CASSATSGGTDTQYF.

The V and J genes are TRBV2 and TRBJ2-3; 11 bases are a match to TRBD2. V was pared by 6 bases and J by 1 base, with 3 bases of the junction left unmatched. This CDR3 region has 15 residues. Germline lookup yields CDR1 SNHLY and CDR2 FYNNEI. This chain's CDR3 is CASRLLAGGTDTQYF. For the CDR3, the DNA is TGTGCCAGCAGGTTACTAGCGGGAGGCACAGATACGCAGTATTTT. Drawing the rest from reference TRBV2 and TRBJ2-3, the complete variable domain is EPEVTQTPSHQVTQMGQEVILRCVPISNHLYFYWYRQILGQKVEFLVSFYNNEISEKSEIFDDQFSVERPDGSNFTLKIRSTKLEDSAMYFCASRLLAGGTDTQYFGPGTRLTVL.

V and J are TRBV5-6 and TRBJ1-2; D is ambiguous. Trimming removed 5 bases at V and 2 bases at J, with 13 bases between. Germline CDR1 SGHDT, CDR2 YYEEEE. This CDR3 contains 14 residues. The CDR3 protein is CASRRPGGNYGYTF. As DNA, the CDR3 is TGTGCCAGCAGACGACCCGGCGGAAACTATGGCTACACCTTC.

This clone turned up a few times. The chain's CDR3 is CASSDGTLLNTEAFF. The CDR3 DNA is TGTGCCAGCAGCGACGGGACACTCCTGAACACTGAAGCTTTCTTT. The chain combines TRBV5-6 with TRBJ1-1; possible D gene TRBD1, 6 bases. Trimming left V 4 bases short and J 0 bases short, with 13 bases between. Germline assignment: CDR1 SGHDT and CDR2 YYEEEE. The CDR3 runs to 15 residues.

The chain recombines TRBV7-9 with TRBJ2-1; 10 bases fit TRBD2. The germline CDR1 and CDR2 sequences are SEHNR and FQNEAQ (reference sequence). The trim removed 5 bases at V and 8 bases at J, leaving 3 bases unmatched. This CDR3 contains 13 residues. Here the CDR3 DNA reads TGTGCCAGCAGCACAAGCGGGGGGGATGAGCAGTTCTTC. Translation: CASSTSGGDEQFF.

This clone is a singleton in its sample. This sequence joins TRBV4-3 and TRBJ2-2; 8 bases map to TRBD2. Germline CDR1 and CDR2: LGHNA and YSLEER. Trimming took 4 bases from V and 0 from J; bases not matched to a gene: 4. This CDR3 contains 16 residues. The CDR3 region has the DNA TGCGCCAGCAGCCGGGTAGCGGGGTCGAACACCGGGGAGCTGTTTTTT. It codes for CASSRVAGSNTGELFF.